Given below is one TCR beta chain in context. Antigen specificity is unknown. The source of the sample is a study of monozygotic twins with inflammatory bowel disease. TCRdb reanalyzed the 5' RACE reads, giving one entry per CDR3 protein sequence and no DNA. The sample includes more than 300,000 distinct CDR3 sequences. Study-level findings and limits: Fewer clonotypes were shared with others by IBD patients than by healthy twins, especially with disease activity. Twin concordance left repertoire similarity unchanged, with limited power a possible explanation for this lack of difference.

Material: blood. The clonotype was recovered from a human donor with ulcerative colitis or Crohn's disease, or a healthy co-twin of an affected twin (not recorded which).

CDR3 in amino acids: CATRDRLNTEAFF. This chain connects TRBV19 to TRBJ1-1; lacking DNA, the TRBD1 call made by TCRdb goes unchecked. The CDR3 spans 13 residues. The germline gives CDR1 LNHDA, CDR2 SQIVND (reference sequence).